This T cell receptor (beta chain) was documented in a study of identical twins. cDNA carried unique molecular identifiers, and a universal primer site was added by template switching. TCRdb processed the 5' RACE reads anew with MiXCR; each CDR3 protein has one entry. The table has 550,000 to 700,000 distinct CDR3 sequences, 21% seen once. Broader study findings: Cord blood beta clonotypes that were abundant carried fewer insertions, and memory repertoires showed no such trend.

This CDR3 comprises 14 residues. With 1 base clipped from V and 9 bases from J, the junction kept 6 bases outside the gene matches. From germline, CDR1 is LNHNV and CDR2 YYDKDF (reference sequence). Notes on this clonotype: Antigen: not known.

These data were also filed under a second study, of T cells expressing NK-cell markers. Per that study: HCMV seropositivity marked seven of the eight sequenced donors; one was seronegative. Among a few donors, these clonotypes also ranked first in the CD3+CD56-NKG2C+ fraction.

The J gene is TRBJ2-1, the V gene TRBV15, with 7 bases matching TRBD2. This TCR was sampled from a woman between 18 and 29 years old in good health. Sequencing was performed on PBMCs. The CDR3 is CATSRAVAGIEQFF. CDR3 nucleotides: TGTGCCACCAGCAGAGCGGTAGCGGGCATTGAGCAGTTCTTC.